Presented here are 8 T cell receptor beta chains from one specimen sequenced in a study of T cells after yellow fever vaccination. TCRdb called the 5' RACE reads again in MiXCR, with one record for every CDR3 protein. Among 50,000 or so distinct CDR3 sequences, more than 5.5% were seen once, and the ten largest hold around 44%. Sequencing used CD8+ T cells sorted from PBMCs, obtained on the day of the first yellow fever vaccination. The receptor set was obtained from a man aged 18 to 29 who received the YFV17D yellow fever vaccine.

There are a few counts of this clonotype. J is TRBJ1-3 and V is TRBV24-1; D not certain. CDR1 and CDR2 from the germline V gene are KGHDR and SFDVKD. V was shortened by 4 bases and J by 0 bases, with 3 bases between the two germline ends. The CDR3 totals 13 residues. The CDR3 loop reads CATSDISGNTIYF. The CDR3 bases are TGTGCCACCAGTGACATCTCTGGAAACACCATATATTTT.

This clonotype was seen ten or more times. This rearrangement joins TRBV5-4 to TRBJ2-3, with 10 nucleotides matching TRBD2. Germline V lookup: CDR1 SGHNT, CDR2 YYREEE (reference sequence). The CDR3 loop spans 15 amino acids. Unmatched junction bases numbered 3, after V lost 5 bases and J lost 0 bases. The CDR3 bases are TGTGCCAGCAGACTAGCGGGGAGGAGCACAGATACGCAGTATTTT. Translating gives CASRLAGRSTDTQYF.

At least ten counts were recorded for this clonotype. The chain carries TRBV7-9 and TRBJ2-3, with 9 bases matching TRBD2. This CDR3 has 17 amino acids. CDR1 and CDR2 from the germline V gene are SEHNR and FQNEAQ (reference sequence). The V and J ends lost 4 bases and 2 bases, in that order; junction bases with no gene match: 10. This CDR3 reads CASSSTGLASSTDTQYF. The DNA for the CDR3 is TGTGCCAGCAGCTCTACGGGACTAGCTTCCTCCACAGATACGCAGTATTTT.

The genes are TRBV19 and TRBJ1-5, with no clear D. Germline V gene sequence: CDR1 LNHDA, CDR2 SQIVND (reference sequence). The CDR3 has 15 amino acids. Trimming took off 3 bases at V and 4 bases at J, with 13 bases between the two ends. The chain's CDR3 is CASSILTHSNQPQHF. Written as DNA, the CDR3 is TGTGCCAGTAGTATCCTAACACATTCAAATCAGCCCCAGCATTTT.

This clonotype has at least ten counts. The chain links TRBV11-2 to TRBJ2-3, with D unclear. Germline assignment: CDR1 SGHAT and CDR2 FQNNGV. The CDR3 totals 16 residues. Trimming took off 5 bases at V and 0 bases at J, with 15 bases between the two ends. In DNA form, the CDR3 reads TGTGCCAGCAGCGCGCCTATAATTTCTAGCACAGATACGCAGTATTTT. This translates into CASSAPIISSTDTQYF.

This clonotype was counted between two and nine times. V and J are TRBV3-1 and TRBJ2-2; D may be TRBD1 or TRBD2 (6 bases each). V was cut by 9 bases and J by 1 base, with 9 bases left in between. The CDR3 consists of 13 residues. Germline lookup yields CDR1 LGHDT and CDR2 YNNKEL (reference sequence). The chain's CDR3 is CASGGGNTGELFF. CDR3 in DNA: TGTGCCAGTGGAGGGGGGAACACCGGGGAGCTGTTTTTT.

This clonotype was counted many times. V gene TRBV7-9 combines with J gene TRBJ1-1; D not resolved. Trimming took 6 bases from V and 1 from J, leaving 15 bases between them. The CDR3 is made up of 15 amino acids. Germline values: CDR1 SEHNR, CDR2 FQNEAQ (reference sequence). The CDR3 DNA reads TGTGCCAGCAGGGCCCGAGGGATGGGGAACACTGAAGCTTTCTTT. This codes for CASRARGMGNTEAFF.

This clonotype was found a few times. V usage is TRBV5-1 and J usage is TRBJ2-3, with 9 positions matching TRBD1. The CDR3 runs 15 residues. The junction had 5 bases not matched to a gene; V was cut back by 2 bases and J by 4 bases. Germline-derived CDR1 and CDR2 are SGHRS and YFSETQ. Written as DNA, the CDR3 is TGCGCCAGCAGCTTTCTGGACAGGGGCGCAGATACGCAGTATTTT. It codes for CASSFLDRGADTQYF.